This TCR beta chain was observed in a study of T-cell reconstitution after alpha-beta-depleted transplantation in children (TCRdb year 2016). For context, the study as a whole: Using TCR repertoire profiling, the study followed T-cell immune reconstitution in a quantitative way in children after TCRalphabeta/CD19-depleted allogeneic hematopoietic cell transplantation. Findings and caveats that apply to the study as a whole: About two months after transplant, the apparently early recovery of alphabetaT-cell counts reportedly depended on just several hundred clones that had expanded rapidly and came from non-depleted graft cells. The frequencies of hyperexpanded clones fell over the following months, and after one year, T-cell counts and TCRbeta diversity were mostly attributed to newly produced T cells. The high TCRbeta diversity at day 60 in some patients was ascribed to recipient T cells and intrathymic progenitors that had survived conditioning.

The sample's treatment or condition label, in plain terms: allogeneic hematopoietic cell transplantation with graft depleted of TCRalphabeta T cells and CD19 B cells. The children who served as transplant recipients had been given grafts of TCRalphabeta/CD19-depleted allogeneic hematopoietic cells. The CDR3 contains 16 residues, cysteine and phenylalanine counted. This entry keeps only the CDR3 DNA: 48 bases, framed from base 1. Taken from the germline V gene (reference sequence), the CDR1 and CDR2 loops are MNHEY and SMNVEV. V lost 7 bases and J lost 9 bases; the stretch between them is 25 bases long. Library generation was performed with PCR. The reads were generated on an Illumina HiSeq 2500. TCR library preparation used molecular barcoding, with unique molecular identifiers applied to normalize quantification of the TCRbeta repertoire. TCRdb's own reprocessing of the public reads used fastp at Q25 and MiXCR and kept productive beta chains. Each entry is one CDR3 protein sequence, shown with its most common DNA and genes. The sample includes approximately 130,000 distinct CDR3 sequences, with roughly 10% observed a single time. The ten largest clones add up to approximately 25% of the sample.

This clonotype was counted many times. Its antigen specificity is not known. Per-base qualities were not stored, and no clone one base away is much larger. The source material was PBMCs, mostly from graft donor cells, sampled 180 days after TCRalphabeta/CD19-depleted stem cell transplant. The sequence was obtained from a girl under two years old who had a stem cell transplant for combined immunodeficiency, so the T cells may come from the graft donor. The chain is encoded by TRBV27 joined to TRBJ2-1; TRBD2 is possibly the D segment (6 matching bases). Read as DNA, the sequence is TGTGCCAGCACCGGACTGGGGGAGGTTTCATCGGGTGAGCAGTTCTTC. Translated, this gives CASTGLGEVSSGEQFF.